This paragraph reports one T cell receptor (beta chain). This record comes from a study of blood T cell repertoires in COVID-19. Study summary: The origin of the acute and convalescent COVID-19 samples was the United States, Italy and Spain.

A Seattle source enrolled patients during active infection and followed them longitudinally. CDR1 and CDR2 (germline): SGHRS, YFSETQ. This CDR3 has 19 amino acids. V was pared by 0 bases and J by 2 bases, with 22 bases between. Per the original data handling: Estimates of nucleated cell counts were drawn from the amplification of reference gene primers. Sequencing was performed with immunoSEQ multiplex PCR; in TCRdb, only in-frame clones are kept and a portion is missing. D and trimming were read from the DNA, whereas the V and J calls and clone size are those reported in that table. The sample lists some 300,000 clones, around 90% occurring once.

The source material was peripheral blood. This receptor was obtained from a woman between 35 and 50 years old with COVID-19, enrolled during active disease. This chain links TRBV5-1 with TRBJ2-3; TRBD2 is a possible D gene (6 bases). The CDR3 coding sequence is TGCGCCAGCAGCTTGGCCCAAGTCGGTGGAGCGGGCTTCACAGATACGCAGTATTTT. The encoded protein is CASSLAQVGGAGFTDTQYF.